This entry lists 3 T cell receptor beta chains sequenced from one sample in a study of blood T cell repertoires in COVID-19. Only in-frame clones appear in the TCRdb table, and some are missing; sequencing was by immunoSEQ multiplex PCR. The sample yields 140,000 to 150,000 clones, around 84% seen once. Sample: PBMCs or T cells enriched from blood (not recorded which). These receptors were obtained from a woman in her forties or fifties who had been exposed to COVID-19.

This clone was observed once. This sequence joins TRBV5-1 and TRBJ1-6; D call uncertain. Deletions cut 4 bases from V and 1 base from J, with 21 bases between. The CDR3 loop spans 19 amino acids. Germline CDR1 reads SGHRS; CDR2 reads YFSETQ. CDR3 DNA: TGCGCCAGCAGCCCGGGGTTTAGGGCCACGGGATCCTATAATTCACCCCTCCACTTT. Amino acids: CASSPGFRATGSYNSPLHF.

The J gene is TRBJ2-7, the V gene TRBV20-1; D is possibly TRBD2 (5 bases). The CDR3 totals 11 residues. V was trimmed by 3 bases and J by 3 bases, leaving 6 bases between them. CDR1 and CDR2 from the germline V gene are DFQATT and SNEGSKA (reference sequence). CDR3 amino acids: CSASSGYEQYF. The CDR3 DNA reads as TGCAGTGCTAGCAGCGGCTACGAGCAGTACTTC.

This chain connects TRBV30 to TRBJ1-1, with D possibly TRBD1 on 5 matching bases. Germline V gene data show CDR1 as GTSNPN and CDR2 as SVGIG (reference sequence). Trimming removed 0 bases at V and 5 bases at J, with 10 bases between. This CDR3 comprises 13 residues. In DNA, the CDR3 is TGTGCCTGGAGTGTAGGGCAGGGAACTGAAGCTTTCTTT. Translation: CAWSVGQGTEAFF. Full variable domain (outside the CDR3, taken from reference TRBV30 and TRBJ1-1): SQTIHQWPATLVQPVGSPLSLECTVEGTSNPNLYWYRQAAGRGLQLLFYSVGIGQISSEVPQNLSASRPQDRQFILSSKKLLLSDSGFYLCAWSVGQGTEAFFGQGTRLTVV.